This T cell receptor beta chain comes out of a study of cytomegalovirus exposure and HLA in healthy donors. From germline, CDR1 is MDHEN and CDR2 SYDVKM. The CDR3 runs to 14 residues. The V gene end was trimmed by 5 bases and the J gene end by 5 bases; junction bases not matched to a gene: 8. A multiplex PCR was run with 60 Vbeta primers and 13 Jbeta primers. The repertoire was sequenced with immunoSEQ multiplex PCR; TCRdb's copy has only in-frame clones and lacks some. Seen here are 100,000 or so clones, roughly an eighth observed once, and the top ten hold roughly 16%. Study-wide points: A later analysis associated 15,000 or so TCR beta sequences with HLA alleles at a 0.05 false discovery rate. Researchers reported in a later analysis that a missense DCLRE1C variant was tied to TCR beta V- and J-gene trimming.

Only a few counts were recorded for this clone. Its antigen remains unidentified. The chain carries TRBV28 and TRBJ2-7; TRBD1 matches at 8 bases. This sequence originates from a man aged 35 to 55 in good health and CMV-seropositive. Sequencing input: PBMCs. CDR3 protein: CASSNAGGRHEQYF. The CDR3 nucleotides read TGTGCCAGCAGTAACGCAGGGGGCAGGCACGAGCAGTACTTC.